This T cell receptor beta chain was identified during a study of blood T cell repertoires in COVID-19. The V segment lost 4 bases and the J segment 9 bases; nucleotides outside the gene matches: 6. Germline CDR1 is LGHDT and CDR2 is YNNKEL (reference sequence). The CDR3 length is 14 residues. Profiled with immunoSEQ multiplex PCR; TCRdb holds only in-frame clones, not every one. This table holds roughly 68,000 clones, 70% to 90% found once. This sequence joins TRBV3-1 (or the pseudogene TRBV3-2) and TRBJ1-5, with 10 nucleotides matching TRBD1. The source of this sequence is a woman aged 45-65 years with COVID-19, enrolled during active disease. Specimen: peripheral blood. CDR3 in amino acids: CASSPRQGAGPQHF. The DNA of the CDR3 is TGTGCCAGCAGCCCAAGACAGGGGGCGGGGCCCCAGCATTTT.